This T cell receptor beta chain was observed in a study of shared clonotypes between healthy human individuals. Study-level points and caveats: Though the depth was large, rarefaction showed that sorted-subset sequencing was incomplete.

In regard to this clone: Antigen unknown. The sample has other DNA sequences that encode this CDR3 too.

The study drew its donors from healthy HIV-negative adults without recent acute infections or vaccinations. Using immunoSEQ multiplex PCR, the repertoire was profiled, and TCRdb retains in-frame clones only, with some absent. The sample includes roughly 1,000,000 clones, roughly 74% of them seen just once. Specimen: memory CD4+ T cells from PBMCs. Subset in this sample: CD45RA-negative fraction. This TCR was recovered from a man aged 18 to 35 in good health. Some clones in this sample may be carry-over from other donors' samples.

CDR3 protein: CASSLWRQETQYF. Here the CDR3 DNA reads TGTGCCAGCAGCCTTTGGAGACAAGAGACCCAGTACTTC. The gene calls are TRBV11-2 and TRBJ2-5; no clear D gene. The ends were cut back, 5 bases at V and 2 bases at J, with 9 bases in the middle. The germline V gene encodes CDR1 SGHAT and CDR2 FQNNGV. The length of the CDR3 is 13 residues. The variable domain in full, completed from reference TRBV11-2 and TRBJ2-5, reads EAGVAQSPRYKIIEKRQSVAFWCNPISGHATLYWYQQILGQGPKLLIQFQNNGVVDDSQLPKDRFSAERLKGVDSTLKIQPAKLEDSAVYLCASSLWRQETQYFGPGTRLLVL.